This T cell receptor (beta chain) came from a study of cytomegalovirus exposure and HLA in healthy donors (dated by TCRdb to about 2017). Context from the whole study: In an earlier analysis of several hundred of the donors, less than 350 Gb of sequence data and some 120 million unique TCR beta sequences from about 190 million T cells were reported. Rather than drawing on any new phenotypic data, the later analysis identified candidate immune exposures from TCR beta sequences and the way those sequences occurred across donors. Class I and class II HLA loci were covered by the typing at four-digit resolution. The genetic ancestry cluster associated with self-reported Caucasian donors included approximately 85% of the approximately 430 genotyped donors. Roughly five DR-DQ haplotypes were treated as single units for association and clustering because of strong linkage in the cohort. Donor age, sex, ethnicity and CMV serostatus were collected together with the repertoire data. All discovery cohort repertoires had been generated on a single sequencing platform. Genome-wide SNP genotypes for about three fifths of the roughly 670 donors were used in a later genetic analysis, which treated that subset as a discovery cohort. A separate validation cohort of some 130 different subjects was used in addition to the roughly 720-subject first cohort. An early release that covered 500 to 800 HLA-typed donors contained approximately 300 gigabases of sequencing data and tens of millions of unique TCR sequences. The study combined high-throughput TCR immunosequencing, statistical association of individual TCRs with disease status, and machine learning to predict cytomegalovirus infection status. To study patterns of TCR occurrence, a later analysis re-analyzed previously published TCR beta repertoires from just over 650 donors and added high-resolution HLA genotyping. The number of donors typed differed by locus, with roughly 629-640 for A, B, C, DRB1 and DQB1, 522 for DQA1, under 610 for DPA1, and roughly 450 for DPB1. On average, roughly 200,000 unique TCR beta nucleotide sequences were sequenced per donor among some 420 genotyped donors of the cohort, with roughly 18% of those sequences being non-productive. The study aimed to test whether cataloging public T cell receptors could reveal signatures of past pathogen exposure. An earlier analysis of nearly 600 of the donors applied high-throughput TCR beta sequencing to assess whether each TCR beta V gene segment acted as functional or pseudogenic. Using immunosequencing, the study profiled T cell repertoires from around 680 subjects and related those repertoires to cytomegalovirus serostatus. Beyond this particular receptor, the publication reports: A later genetic analysis reported fewer N-insertions in productive TCRs among donors in an Asian-associated ancestry cluster than the roughly 700-donor mean. A later analysis associated 15,000 to 20,000 TCR beta sequences with specific HLA alleles at a false discovery rate of 0.05. A further reported finding was that TCR beta sequences accurately predicted the HLA-A and HLA-B alleles for most subjects in the first cohort. Correlated functional status among segregating V segments might be attributable to linkage disequilibrium, but an unknown experimental factor could not be ruled out. An earlier analysis of approximately 590 of the donors showed that most TCR beta V segments appeared in productive rearrangements either about 87% or about 30% of the time, which broadly matched IMGT annotations. In a later analysis, most CMV-associated TCR beta chains were found to appear HLA-restricted, with HLA associations seemingly driven largely by CMV exposure. In vitro tests confirmed that a few of the cytomegalovirus-associated TCR beta chains recognize cytomegalovirus antigens. Several of the top co-occurrence clusters appeared to be linked to parvovirus B19, influenza, CMV and Epstein-Barr virus, according to a later analysis. Most TCR sequences were seen in very few donors, while some public TCRs were found in many individuals. The classifier was reported to diagnose cytomegalovirus status with high specificity and sensitivity in both the original and validation cohorts. An association between a missense DCLRE1C variant and V-gene and J-gene trimming of TCR beta chains was found in a later genetic analysis and replicated in an independent cohort. Sequencing depth was assumed to be roughly uniform across donors in the presence/absence analyses, though that assumption may not hold. The 87-base-pair reads could not distinguish some IMGT-functional V segments, including TRBV6-2 and TRBV6-3, so those segments were excluded. Immune exposure information for the cohort was limited to CMV serostatus. It was suggested by the authors that the approach could potentially be generalized to other disease states and immunological phenotypes. Assigning TCR associations to individual alleles was difficult when HLA alleles, especially DR and DQ, strongly co-occurred. In the study, approximately 150 TCR beta chains were listed as associated with cytomegalovirus. Because HLA typing was unavailable for some donors at each locus, only the typed subset was used in association tests. Because counts were too low, around 18 rarely observed V segments, including chromosome 9 orphons, were left out of the earlier analysis of a few hundred of the donors. In a later analysis, HLA-associated TCR beta chains were found to be more clonally expanded and to have lower generation probabilities than equally common non-associated chains. A later analysis found that TCR association rates varied across HLA loci, with DRB1 alleles showing the most associated TCRs and HLA-C alleles the fewest. In this cohort, only TCR beta chains were sequenced, and detectable features were limited by the absence of alpha or paired-chain data. A cluster of highly shared sequence variants was judged likely to represent a technical artifact of the sequencing pipeline.

The table lists this clone with a few counts. What this receptor recognizes is not known. No much larger clone is present one base from it, and per-base qualities are unavailable. CDR1 and CDR2 are drawn from the germline V gene: SGHDT, YYEEEE. The CDR3, from cysteine to phenylalanine, totals 15 residues. Only CDR3 DNA is held: 45 bases, read in frame from base 1. The trim is 4 bases for V and 2 bases for J, with a gap of 16 bases between the germline ends. Library construction relied on the immunoSEQ multiplex PCR assay. For the multiplex PCR, a mixture combining 60 forward primers for TCR Vbeta segments and 13 reverse primers for TCR Jbeta segments was used. The CDR3 region of rearranged TCR beta genes was amplified from genomic DNA with a multiplex PCR assay. The Illumina HiSeq System was used to sequence the amplified TCR beta libraries as 87-base-pair reads. The paper's processing steps were these. A later analysis tallied tens of millions of unique TCR beta chains across the approximately 670 repertoires, and some 10 million of those chains were shared by two or more donors. To remove PCR and sequencing errors, raw reads were error-corrected and collapsed into unique sequences using a nearest-neighbor algorithm that merged closely related sequences. V, D and J gene segments were assigned by aligning CDR3 sequences to IMGT reference sequences. For a sequence to be retained, at least a six-nucleotide match to both a V gene segment and a J gene segment was required. A rearrangement was called productive if the CDR3 had no stop codons and remained in frame with V and J, and every other rearrangement was called non-productive. Following IMGT convention, CDR3 was defined as the stretch from the second conserved V-encoded cysteine up to the conserved J-encoded phenylalanine. Sequences without an unambiguous match to a single V gene segment were excluded from the earlier analysis of a few hundred of the donors. An earlier analysis of almost 600 of the donors classified V segments as functional when productive rearrangements were above 56.7% and as segregating when the standard deviation between donors was above 5%. To diagnose cytomegalovirus status from the catalog of TCR beta chain sequences, a statistical classification framework was built. In a later analysis, V and J genes were assigned by comparing TCR nucleotide sequences against IMGT/GENE-DB human TR gene sequences. Using the TCRdist pipeline, a later analysis assigned CDR3 sequences along with most-parsimonious VDJ recombination scenarios. In a later analysis, every TCR beta chain was defined by the combination of its CDR3 amino acid sequence and its V-gene family, and reads without a unique V-gene family were dropped. To address suspected cross-contamination and a sequencing artifact, a later analysis removed 592 highly shared, low-generation-probability nucleotide sequences. A later analysis calculated a clonal expansion index for each public chain from normalized within-repertoire ranks of inferred template counts. Generation probabilities in a later analysis came from a VDJ recombination model fitted to out-of-frame rearrangements, and those results were checked against IGoR. In a later analysis, TCR-TCR, TCR-HLA and TCR-CMV co-occurrence was scored with hypergeometric tests, and a repertoire-size bias correction was applied to TCR pairs. A later analysis estimated false discovery rates by permuting HLA or CMV assignments 20 times. A later analysis grouped co-occurring TCRs with DBSCAN, adding TCRdist sequence similarity when clustering within HLA-allele-positive subsets. Repertoires with fewer than 30,000 or more than 120,000 public chains were left out of co-occurrence clustering, as were roughly five repertoires with anomalous nucleotide sharing. The clones in this table, taken by TCRdb from immuneACCESS, are in-frame only. Not every clone is retained; where verified, under half of the shortfall comes from an unresolved V gene, and the cause of the rest is unknown. V, J and clone size derive from that table, while D and trimming were established from the DNA sequence. This sample gives fewer than 100,000 clones in total; roughly 76% of them show up just once. The ten biggest clones cover 1.2% of the sample.

The cohort consisted of 670 or so healthy bone marrow donors. At the time of sampling, every cohort member was nominally healthy, though immune exposures that went unrecorded were likely present. The donor tested CMV seronegative, placing the donor among the 350 to 400 seronegative members of the cohort. A peripheral blood sample was collected from each donor, and TCR beta sequencing was performed on peripheral blood mononuclear cells. The Qiagen DNeasy Blood Extraction Kit was used to extract genomic DNA from the blood cell samples. The source of this sequence is a female donor in good health and CMV-seronegative. The V and J segments used are TRBV5-6 and TRBJ2-7; the D gene is unclear. Sequenced sample: PBMCs. This receptor carries the CDR3 CASSTLPVGTYEQYF. The DNA is as follows: TGTGCCAGCAGCACCCTACCCGTCGGTACCTACGAGCAGTACTTC.